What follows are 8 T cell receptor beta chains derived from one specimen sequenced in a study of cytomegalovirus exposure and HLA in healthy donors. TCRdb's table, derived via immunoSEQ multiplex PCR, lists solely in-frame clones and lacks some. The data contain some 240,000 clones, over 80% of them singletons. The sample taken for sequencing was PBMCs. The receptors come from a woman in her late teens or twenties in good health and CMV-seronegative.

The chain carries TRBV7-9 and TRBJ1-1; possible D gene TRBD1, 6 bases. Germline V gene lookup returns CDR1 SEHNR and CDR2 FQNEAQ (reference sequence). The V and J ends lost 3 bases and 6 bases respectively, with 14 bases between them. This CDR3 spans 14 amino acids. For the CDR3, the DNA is TGTGCCAGCAGCTTCTTGACAGGTGCTGCTGAAGCTTTCTTT. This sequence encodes CASSFLTGAAEAFF. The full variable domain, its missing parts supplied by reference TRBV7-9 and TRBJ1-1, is DTGVSQNPRHKITKRGQNVTFRCDPISEHNRLYWYRQTLGQGPEFLTYFQNEAQLEKSRLLSDRFSAERPKGSFSTLEIQRTEQGDSAMYLCASSFLTGAAEAFFGQGTRLTVV.

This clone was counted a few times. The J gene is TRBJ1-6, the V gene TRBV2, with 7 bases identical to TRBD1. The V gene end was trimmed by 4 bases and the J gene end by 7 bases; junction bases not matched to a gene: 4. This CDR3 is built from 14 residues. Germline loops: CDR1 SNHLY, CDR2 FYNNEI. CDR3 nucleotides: TGTGCCAGCAGTGGCGGCAGGGGGAATTCACCCCTCCACTTT. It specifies CASSGGRGNSPLHF.

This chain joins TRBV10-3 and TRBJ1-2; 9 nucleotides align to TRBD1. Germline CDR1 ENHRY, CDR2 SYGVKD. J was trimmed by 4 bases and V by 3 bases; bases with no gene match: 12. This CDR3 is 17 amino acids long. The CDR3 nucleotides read TGTGCCATCAGTGACAAACAGTCCGGGACAGGGATCTATGGCTACACCTTC. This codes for CAISDKQSGTGIYGYTF.

CDR3 coding DNA: TGTGCCAGCAGTGAACCAGGGAACGAGCAGTACTTC. Its protein product is CASSEPGNEQYF. This chain links TRBV6-1 with TRBJ2-7, with a possible D match to TRBD1 (5 bases). CDR1 is MNHNS and CDR2 is SASEGT in the germline V gene. The V end lost 2 bases, the J end lost 5 bases, and 7 bases lay between the germline ends. This CDR3 contains 12 residues.

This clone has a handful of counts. The CDR3 spells CASSLGQGSGYGYTF. The CDR3 DNA follows: TGCGCCAGCAGCTTGGGACAGGGAAGCGGGTATGGCTACACCTTC. This chain connects TRBV5-1 to TRBJ1-2, with 7 bases fitting TRBD1. V trimming: 0 bases; J trimming: 5 bases; junction bases outside the gene matches: 7. The germline V gene encodes CDR1 SGHRS and CDR2 YFSETQ. The CDR3 is made up of 15 amino acids. Looking up the rest from reference TRBV5-1 and TRBJ1-2 gives the full variable domain: KAGVTQTPRYLIKTRGQQVTLSCSPISGHRSVSWYQQTPGQGLQFLFEYFSETQRNKGNFPGRFSGRQFSNSRSEMNVSTLELGDSALYLCASSLGQGSGYGYTFGSGTRLTVV.

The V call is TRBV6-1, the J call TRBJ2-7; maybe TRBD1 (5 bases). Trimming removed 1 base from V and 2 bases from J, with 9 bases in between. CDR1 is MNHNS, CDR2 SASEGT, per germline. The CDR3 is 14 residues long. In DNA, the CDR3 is TGTGCCAGCAGTGAAGAGGGGTCCACCTACGAGCAGTACTTC. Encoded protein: CASSEEGSTYEQYF.

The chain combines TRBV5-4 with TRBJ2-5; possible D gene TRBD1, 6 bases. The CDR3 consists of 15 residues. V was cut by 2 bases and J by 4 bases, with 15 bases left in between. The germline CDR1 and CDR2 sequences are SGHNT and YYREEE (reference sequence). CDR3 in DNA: TGTGCCAGCAGCTTCCTATCAGGGGAGCGAGAGACCCAGTACTTC. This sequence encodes CASSFLSGERETQYF.

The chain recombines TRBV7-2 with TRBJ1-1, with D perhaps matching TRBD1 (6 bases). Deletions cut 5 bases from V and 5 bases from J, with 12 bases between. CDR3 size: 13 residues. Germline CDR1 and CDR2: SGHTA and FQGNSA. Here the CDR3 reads CASSPDSRTEAFF. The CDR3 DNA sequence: TGTGCCAGCAGCCCGGACAGTAGAACTGAAGCTTTCTTT.